These 12 T cell receptor beta chains share one sample of origin, sequenced in a study of CXCR3-negative and CXCR3-positive naive CD8 T cells. Via 5' RACE with UMI labels, TRB cDNA libraries were prepared. Reanalyzing the 5' RACE reads, TCRdb keeps one entry per CDR3 protein, without DNA. This sample's clone table lists over 100,000 distinct CDR3 sequences. The sequenced sample was naive CXCR3- CD8+ T cells from blood. Subset given: CD45RO-CCR7+CD27+CD95- naive CD8+ T cells lacking CXCR3 (TNR3-). These receptors originate from a human donor in good health. Some clones in this sample may be carry-over from other donors' samples.

The J gene is TRBJ2-1, the V gene TRBV12-3 or TRBV12-4; the D call of TRBD2 rests on TCRdb alone, since no DNA is present to check it. The CDR3 is 15 residues long. The CDR3 sequence: CASSSGLAVYNEQFF.

CDR3 residues: CSANGQGLYFEEAFF. The gene calls are TRBV29-1 and TRBJ1-1; TCRdb picks TRBD1, but there is no DNA to check that call. Germline V gene lookup returns CDR1 SQVTM and CDR2 ANQGSEA. The CDR3 totals 15 residues.

The chain links TRBV5-1 to TRBJ2-7; the TRBD1 assignment by TCRdb is unverifiable without DNA. Looked up from germline, CDR1 is SGHRS and CDR2 is YFSETQ. The CDR3 extends over 16 amino acids. CDR3 loop: CASSLADGGATLEQYF.

The chain carries TRBV7-2 and TRBJ2-7. CDR1 is SGHTA, CDR2 FQGNSA, per germline. The CDR3 extends over 15 amino acids. Here the CDR3 reads CASSLALGDPYEQYF.

The chain combines TRBV5-6 with TRBJ2-5; the D call from TCRdb, TRBD1, cannot be confirmed without DNA. This CDR3 has 13 amino acids. Germline V CDR1 and CDR2: SGHDT, YYEEEE. The CDR3 reads CASSTGQEETQYF.

This chain links TRBV4-3 with TRBJ1-1; the TCRdb call, TRBD1, lacks DNA for checking. Germline lookup yields CDR1 LGHNA and CDR2 YSLEER. This CDR3 spans 16 amino acids. CDR3 loop: CASSQVGRGLNTEAFF.

CDR3 sequence reads: CASSHPNTSYSPYEQYF. The gene calls are TRBV2 and TRBJ2-7. Per the germline V gene, CDR1 is SNHLY and CDR2 is FYNNEI. There are 17 residues in the CDR3. The whole variable domain, remainder taken from reference TRBV2 and TRBJ2-7, is EPEVTQTPSHQVTQMGQEVILRCVPISNHLYFYWYRQILGQKVEFLVSFYNNEISEKSEIFDDQFSVERPDGSNFTLKIRSTKLEDSAMYFCASSHPNTSYSPYEQYFGPGTRLTVT.

The chain recombines TRBV4-2 with TRBJ1-1; as DNA is missing, the TRBD1 call by TCRdb cannot be tested. Looked up from germline, CDR1 is LGHNA and CDR2 is YNFKEQ. The CDR3 is 15 amino acids. The chain's CDR3 is CASSLTGGIGTEAFF.

This sequence joins TRBV7-9 and TRBJ2-6; TCRdb names TRBD1, which stays unverified in the absence of DNA. CDR3 size: 18 residues. The V gene's germline CDR1 is SEHNR and CDR2 FQNEAQ (reference sequence). CDR3 loop: CASSRLGTPLSGANVLTF.

This chain joins TRBV11-2 and TRBJ2-5. This CDR3 contains 12 residues. CDR1 is SGHAT and CDR2 is FQNNGV in the germline V gene. The CDR3 loop is CASSLAKETQYF.

CDR3 in amino acids: CASSVSSGGARGHGNYGYTF. The chain recombines TRBV6-4 with TRBJ1-2. The CDR3 covers 20 residues. Germline loops: CDR1 MRHNA, CDR2 SNTAGT.

The chain employs TRBV20-1 and TRBJ2-7; TCRdb lists TRBD1, though no DNA is available to test this call. The CDR3 is 12 amino acids. From germline, CDR1 is DFQATT and CDR2 SNEGSKA (reference sequence). The CDR3 loop reads CSARPGTYEQYF.